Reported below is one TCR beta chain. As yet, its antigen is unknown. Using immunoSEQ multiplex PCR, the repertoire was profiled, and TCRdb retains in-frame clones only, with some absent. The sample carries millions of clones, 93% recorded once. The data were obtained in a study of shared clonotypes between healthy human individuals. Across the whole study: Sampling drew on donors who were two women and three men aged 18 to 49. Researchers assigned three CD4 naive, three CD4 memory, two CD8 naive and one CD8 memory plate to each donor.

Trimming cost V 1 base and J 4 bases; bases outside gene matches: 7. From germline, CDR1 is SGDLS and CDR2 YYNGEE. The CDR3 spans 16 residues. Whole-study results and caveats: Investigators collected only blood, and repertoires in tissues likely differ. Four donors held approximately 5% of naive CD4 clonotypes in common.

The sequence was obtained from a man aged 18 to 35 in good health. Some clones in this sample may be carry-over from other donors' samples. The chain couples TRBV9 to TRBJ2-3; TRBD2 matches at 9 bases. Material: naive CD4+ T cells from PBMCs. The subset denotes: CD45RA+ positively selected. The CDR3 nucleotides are TGTGCCAGCAGCGTAAGGGCGGGAGGGGTCGCAGATACGCAGTATTTT. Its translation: CASSVRAGGVADTQYF.